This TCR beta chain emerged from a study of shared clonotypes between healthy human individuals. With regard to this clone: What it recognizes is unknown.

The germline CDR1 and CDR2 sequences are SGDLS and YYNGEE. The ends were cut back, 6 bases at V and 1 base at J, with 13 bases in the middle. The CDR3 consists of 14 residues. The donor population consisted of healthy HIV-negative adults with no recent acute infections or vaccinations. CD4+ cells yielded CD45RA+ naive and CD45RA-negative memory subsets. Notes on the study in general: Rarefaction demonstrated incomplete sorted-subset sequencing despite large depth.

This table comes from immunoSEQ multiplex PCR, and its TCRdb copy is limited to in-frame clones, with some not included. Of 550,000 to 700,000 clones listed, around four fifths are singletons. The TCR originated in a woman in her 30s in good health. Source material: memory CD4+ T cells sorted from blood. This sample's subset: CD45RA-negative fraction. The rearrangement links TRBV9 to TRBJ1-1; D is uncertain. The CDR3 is CASTKNLGNTEAFF. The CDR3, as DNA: TGTGCCAGCACCAAAAACCTGGGGAACACTGAAGCTTTCTTT.